This passage covers 18 T cell receptor beta chains from one sample sequenced in a study of T-cell reconstitution after alpha-beta-depleted transplantation in children. Preparation of the TCRbeta library involved a method that used unique molecular identifiers. TCRdb recomputed calls from the PCR reads with MiXCR, one row per CDR3 protein. The sample lists around 400,000 distinct CDR3 sequences, roughly 20% occurring once. The starting material was PBMCs from the stem cell graft donor, obtained from the stem cell graft. The receptors originated from a human donor who donated a stem cell graft to a child with acute myeloid leukemia.

The V and J genes are TRBV10-3 and TRBJ1-1, with D hard to call. The CDR3 length is 13 residues. V gave up 3 bases and J gave up 1 base, with 6 bases separating them. Germline values: CDR1 ENHRY, CDR2 SYGVKD. This CDR3 reads CAISDDKNTEAFF. CDR3 in DNA: TGTGCCATCAGTGATGACAAGAACACTGAAGCTTTCTTT.

Points on this clonotype: Given a much more abundant clone one base away, this may be a read error. The rearrangement uses TRBV20-1 and TRBJ2-1; 7 bases line up with TRBD2. Germline V gene data show CDR1 as DFQATT and CDR2 as SNEGSKA (reference sequence). V lost 4 bases and J lost 6; bases outside the gene matches: 9. This CDR3 region has 14 residues. CDR3 sequence reads: CSAIWREISNEQFF. Here the CDR3 DNA reads TGCAGTGCTATCTGGCGGGAGATTAGCAATGAGCAGTTCTTC.

This clonotype was counted between two and nine times. The J gene is TRBJ2-2, the V gene TRBV12-3 or TRBV12-4; 8 bases align to TRBD2. CDR3 length equals 17 residues. Trimming cost V 5 bases and J 0 bases; bases outside gene matches: 8. In nucleotides, the CDR3 is TGTGCCAGCAGTCCTCGGGCGGGAGGCCCGAACACCGGGGAGCTGTTTTTT. It translates to CASSPRAGGPNTGELFF.

The chain carries TRBV7-3 and TRBJ2-2; D uncertain. The V end lost 1 base, the J end lost 3 bases, and 6 bases lay between the germline ends. Per the germline V gene, CDR1 is SGHTA and CDR2 is FQGTGA. The CDR3 is 14 residues long. DNA of the CDR3: TGTGCCAGCAGCTTAAATCTCGACACCGGGGAGCTGTTTTTT. It codes for CASSLNLDTGELFF.

This clonotype was counted ten times or more. The chain joins TRBV10-3 to TRBJ2-1; 10 bases align to TRBD2. V lost 2 bases, J lost 3 bases, and 4 bases stayed unmatched. This CDR3 is built from 16 residues. Germline lookup yields CDR1 ENHRY and CDR2 SYGVKD. The CDR3 sequence is CAISEASGRGYNEQFF. For the CDR3, the DNA is TGTGCCATCAGTGAGGCTAGCGGGAGAGGCTACAATGAGCAGTTCTTC.

Many counts were recorded for this clonotype. The V call is TRBV20-1, the J call TRBJ2-3; TRBD1 might be the D (7 bases). Germline lookup yields CDR1 DFQATT and CDR2 SNEGSKA (reference sequence). V dropped 2 bases and J dropped 4 bases, with 10 bases sitting between them. The CDR3 runs to 13 residues. CDR3 loop: CSARSGGSDTQYF. The DNA of the CDR3 is TGCAGTGCTAGATCAGGGGGGTCAGATACGCAGTATTTT.

The chain carries TRBV4-3 and TRBJ2-2; possibly TRBD1 or TRBD2 for D (6 bases each). Trimming left V 1 base short and J 5 bases short, with 20 bases between. The germline CDR1 and CDR2 sequences are LGHNA and YSLEER. This CDR3 region has 18 residues. The CDR3 coding sequence is TGCGCCAGCAGCCAAGTCCCACTAAGGGGGGCCGGTACCGGGGAGCTGTTTTTT. It encodes CASSQVPLRGAGTGELFF.

This chain connects TRBV2 to TRBJ2-7; D not resolved. The germline V gene has CDR1 SNHLY and CDR2 FYNNEI. The CDR3 is 11 residues long. Trimming removed 7 bases at V and 3 bases at J, with 7 bases between. In DNA form, the CDR3 reads TGTGCCAGCAATACGGTCTACGAGCAGTACTTC. This codes for CASNTVYEQYF.

This clonotype was seen repeatedly, ten times or more. This chain joins TRBV6-1 and TRBJ1-3, with 9 bases that match TRBD1. V was pared by 6 bases and J by 0 bases, with 9 bases of the junction left unmatched. The CDR3 runs to 17 residues. CDR1 and CDR2 (germline): MNHNS, SASEGT. CDR3 protein: CASRPTGTGISGNTIYF. Here the CDR3 DNA reads TGTGCCAGCAGACCGACCGGGACAGGGATCTCTGGAAACACCATATATTTT.

This clonotype was observed a few times. This chain uses TRBV7-3 with TRBJ2-2, with TRBD1 matching over 9 bases. This CDR3 spans 16 amino acids. Germline V gene sequence: CDR1 SGHTA, CDR2 FQGTGA. J was trimmed by 5 bases and V by 4 bases; bases with no gene match: 8. The CDR3 nucleotides read TGTGCCAGCAGCTCGGGACAGGGTTCGTTGACCGGGGAGCTGTTTTTT. Translation gives CASSSGQGSLTGELFF.

The genes are TRBV3-1 and TRBJ2-1, with D perhaps TRBD2 (5 bases). In germline, CDR1 is LGHDT, CDR2 YNNKEL (reference sequence). Trimming pared 2 bases from V and 9 bases from J, leaving 8 bases between. The CDR3 is 12 residues long. The CDR3 coding sequence is TGTGCCAGCAGCCAAATGGGAGTTGAGCAGTTCTTC. Translation: CASSQMGVEQFF.

This clonotype was counted only a few times. The chain has TRBV12-3 or TRBV12-4 and TRBJ2-7; the D is unclear. The CDR3 has 13 amino acids. V was trimmed by 6 bases and J by 3 bases, leaving 12 bases between them. The CDR3 coding sequence is TGTGCCAGCAGAGGTACCGACCGCTACGAGCAGTACTTC. This sequence encodes CASRGTDRYEQYF.

DNA of the CDR3: TGTGCCAGCAGCCCCCGGACAGGGGCGACAGATACGCAGTATTTT. As protein: CASSPRTGATDTQYF. The gene calls are TRBV9 and TRBJ2-3, with TRBD1 matching 9 bases. This CDR3 has 15 residues. Germline CDR1 SGDLS, CDR2 YYNGEE. Trimming at V came to 4 bases and at J to 3 bases, leaving 6 bases not matched to a gene. The complete variable domain, with remaining parts taken from reference TRBV9 and TRBJ2-3, reads DSGVTQTPKHLITATGQRVTLRCSPRSGDLSVYWYQQSLDQGLQFLIQYYNGEERAKGNILERFSAQQFPDLHSELNLSSLELGDSALYFCASSPRTGATDTQYFGPGTRLTVL.

This clonotype was detected many times. In nucleotides, the CDR3 is TGCAGCGTTGGGCCACATCTGAGACGAGAGACCCAGTACTTC. Protein sequence: CSVGPHLRRETQYF. The V and J genes are TRBV29-1 and TRBJ2-5; D ambiguous. The CDR3 covers 14 residues. V lost 4 bases, J lost 4 bases, and 16 bases lay in between. CDR1 and CDR2 from the germline V gene are SQVTM and ANQGSEA.

The rearrangement links TRBV7-3 to TRBJ2-1; 8 bases match TRBD1. The CDR3 is 15 residues long. V lost 5 bases and J lost 2; bases outside the gene matches: 5. Germline CDR1 reads SGHTA; CDR2 reads FQGTGA. DNA of the CDR3: TGTGCCAGCAGCCCGCAGGGGGCCACCTACAATGAGCAGTTCTTC. Translated: CASSPQGATYNEQFF.

This clonotype came up many times. J is TRBJ2-7 and V is TRBV4-3; 7 nucleotides match TRBD1. This CDR3 has 16 residues. Germline lookup yields CDR1 LGHNA and CDR2 YSLEER. The ends lost 0 bases at V and 0 bases at J; junction bases unmatched: 5. CDR3 residues: CASSQDSGQASYEQYF. CDR3 nucleotides: TGCGCCAGCAGCCAAGACAGCGGACAGGCCTCCTACGAGCAGTACTTC.

This clonotype was observed a few times. The CDR3 region has the DNA TGCAGTGCCTGGGACTCGAACACCGGGGAGCTGTTTTTT. It specifies CSAWDSNTGELFF. The chain is built from TRBV20-1 and TRBJ2-2, with D tentatively TRBD2 (6 bases). The CDR3 has 13 amino acids. V was cut by 6 bases and J by 0 bases, with 8 bases left in between. Looked up from germline, CDR1 is DFQATT and CDR2 is SNEGSKA (reference sequence).

This clonotype was seen more than once but under ten times. J is TRBJ2-3 and V is TRBV6-5; 13 nucleotides match TRBD2. The CDR3 extends over 18 amino acids. Germline V gene data show CDR1 as MNHEY and CDR2 as SVGAGI. The V segment lost 0 bases and the J segment 2 bases; nucleotides outside the gene matches: 5. CDR3 amino acids: CASSYSHGTSGITDTQYF. In nucleotides, the CDR3 is TGTGCCAGCAGTTACTCCCACGGGACTAGCGGGATCACAGATACGCAGTATTTT.